This T cell receptor beta chain was retrieved from a study of cytomegalovirus exposure and HLA in healthy donors. Looking at the study overall: Approximately 180 million T cells yielded 120 million or so unique TCR beta sequences, as an earlier analysis found. There were 65 million to 85 million unique TCRs (from HLA-typed donors) in an early data release.

Of note for this clone: Antigen specificity is unknown.

The CDR3 sequence is 17 residues long. Trimming shortened V by 1 base and J by 2 bases, and 17 bases separated the two germline ends. Germline lookup yields CDR1 SEHNR and CDR2 FQNEAQ (reference sequence). Primers included in the PCR were 60 Vbeta and 13 Jbeta primers. TCRdb's table, derived via immunoSEQ multiplex PCR, lists solely in-frame clones and lacks some. The sample holds approximately 220,000 clones, about 70% seen once. The study's findings and limits: Later on, an analysis tied approximately 15,000 TCR beta sequences to HLA alleles at 0.05 false discovery rate.

Sequencing used PBMCs. This receptor was obtained from a woman aged 25 to 39 in good health and CMV-seronegative. The chain carries TRBV7-9 and TRBJ1-1; perhaps TRBD1 as D (5 bases). CDR3 amino acids: CASSLVGTLYTNTEAFF. DNA for the CDR3: TGTGCCAGCAGCTTAGTGGGGACTCTCTACACCAACACTGAAGCTTTCTTT.